There are a few counts of the clone carrying this T cell receptor (beta chain). The data stem from a study of type 1 regulatory T cells. Germline V lookup: CDR1 SGHTA, CDR2 FQGNSA. V was trimmed by 4 bases and J by 3 bases, leaving 13 bases between them. The CDR3 extends over 14 amino acids. Each CDR3 protein is one row after TCRdb ran MiXCR on the reads. The sample lists over 90,000 distinct CDR3 sequences; roughly 31% were seen once. The sample comprised CD4+ T cells, either the whole sample or a sorted fraction (not recorded which). The chain recombines TRBV7-2 with TRBJ2-7; tentatively, D is TRBD1 or TRBD2 (5 bases each). The sequence derives from a human donor in good health. CDR3 DNA sequence: TGTGCCAGCAGCTCGCCGGGACCTTACTACGAGCAGTACTTC. Amino acid sequence: CASSSPGPYYEQYF.